The 13 T cell receptor beta chains given below trace back to one sample, sequenced in a study of a mutant IDH1 vaccine in newly diagnosed glioma. The assay was immunoSEQ multiplex PCR, and TCRdb's table has in-frame clones only and misses some. The sample records 95,000 to 120,000 clones, roughly 90% being singletons. These TCRs' antigens remain unknown. Sample time point: week 11, during vaccination. Each vaccine dose was 300 ug of mutant IDH1 20-mer peptide, with topical imiquimod. The source was PBMCs, collected from a glioma patient whose treatment included an IDH1 peptide vaccine. Receptors originate from a woman aged 45-65 years with glioma.

The CDR3 reads CASSQDSYEQYF. The DNA of the CDR3 is TGTGCCAGCTCACAGGATTCCTACGAGCAGTACTTC. The chain couples TRBV18 to TRBJ2-7; D is unclear. The V gene's germline CDR1 is KGHSH and CDR2 LQKENI. V was shortened by 4 bases and J by 1 base, with 5 bases between the two germline ends. CDR3 length: 12 amino acids.

The chain uses TRBV4-2 and TRBJ2-3, with 8 bases fitting TRBD2. The CDR3 loop spans 17 amino acids. V lost 0 bases to trimming and J lost 2 bases; unmatched junction nucleotides: 7. Germline CDR1 is LGHNA and CDR2 is YNFKEQ. CDR3 DNA: TGTGCCAGCAGCCAAGAAAGGGCGGGAGGTCCCACAGATACGCAGTATTTT. Protein product: CASSQERAGGPTDTQYF.

The V gene is TRBV30, the J gene TRBJ2-5; perhaps D is TRBD1 or TRBD2 (6 bases each). The germline V gene encodes CDR1 GTSNPN and CDR2 SVGIG (reference sequence). The length of the CDR3 is 15 residues. Trimming cost V 0 bases and J 1 base, with 12 bases left between them. The CDR3 loop is CAWSVGGGFQETQYF. The CDR3 coding sequence is TGTGCCTGGAGTGTAGGGGGAGGCTTCCAAGAGACCCAGTACTTC.

Only a few counts were recorded for this clone. This chain joins TRBV2 and TRBJ2-5; 9 bases agree with TRBD1. This CDR3 has 13 residues. J was trimmed by 3 bases and V by 8 bases; bases with no gene match: 4. The germline V gene encodes CDR1 SNHLY and CDR2 FYNNEI. For the CDR3, the DNA is TGTGCCAGCGACCGGGACAGGGAAGAGACCCAGTACTTC. It yields the protein CASDRDREETQYF.

The V gene is TRBV15, the J gene TRBJ2-1, with 10 bases fitting TRBD2. This CDR3 has 18 amino acids. Per the germline V gene, CDR1 is LNHNV and CDR2 is YYDKDF (reference sequence). Germline trimming cut 5 bases from V and 6 bases from J; bases unmatched to any gene: 16. In DNA form, the CDR3 reads TGTGCCACCAGCGGGCCCTATGCCTTAGCGGGAGGCGCCAATGAGCAGTTCTTC. Encoded protein: CATSGPYALAGGANEQFF.

The V gene is TRBV15, the J gene TRBJ2-3, with 13 bases identical to TRBD2. Germline lookup yields CDR1 LNHNV and CDR2 YYDKDF (reference sequence). The V segment lost 6 bases and the J segment 7 bases; nucleotides outside the gene matches: 7. The length of the CDR3 is 15 residues. This chain's CDR3 is CATRRTSGSQNTQYF. CDR3 DNA sequence: TGTGCCACCAGGCGGACTAGCGGGAGTCAGAATACGCAGTATTTT.

The genes are TRBV7-2 and TRBJ2-2; D remains unclear. Trimming took 5 bases from V and 4 from J, leaving 2 bases between them. CDR1 is SGHTA, CDR2 FQGNSA, per germline. This CDR3 is built from 11 residues. The CDR3 sequence is CASSATGELFF. As DNA, the CDR3 is TGTGCCAGCAGCGCCACCGGGGAGCTGTTTTTT. The full variable domain, rest sourced from reference TRBV7-2 and TRBJ2-2, is GAGVSQSPSNKVTEKGKDVELRCDPISGHTALYWYRQSLGQGLEFLIYFQGNSAPDKSGLPSDRFSAERTGGSVSTLTIQRTQQEDSAVYLCASSATGELFFGEGSRLTVL.

On this clone itself: Other nucleotide sequences from this sample produce the same CDR3. The rearrangement joins TRBV9 to TRBJ1-5; 9 bases fit TRBD1. J lost 1 base, V lost 4 bases, and 3 bases had no gene match. The germline CDR1 and CDR2 sequences are SGDLS and YYNGEE. The CDR3 spans 15 residues. The CDR3 sequence is CASSWTGESNQPQHF. In DNA form, the CDR3 reads TGTGCCAGCAGCTGGACAGGGGAAAGCAATCAGCCCCAGCATTTT. The full variable domain, its missing parts supplied by reference TRBV9 and TRBJ1-5, is DSGVTQTPKHLITATGQRVTLRCSPRSGDLSVYWYQQSLDQGLQFLIQYYNGEERAKGNILERFSAQQFPDLHSELNLSSLELGDSALYFCASSWTGESNQPQHFGDGTRLSIL.

J is TRBJ2-1 and V is TRBV11-2, with D perhaps TRBD1 (6 bases). Per the germline V gene, CDR1 is SGHAT and CDR2 is FQNNGV. V was pared by 5 bases and J by 8 bases, with 16 bases between. CDR3 length equals 14 residues. The CDR3 nucleotides read TGTGCCAGCAGCCTAACAGGGCCTGGAGATGAGCAGTTCTTC. Translated, it gives CASSLTGPGDEQFF.

In its sample, this clone was seen a few times. CDR3 in DNA: TGTGCCAGCAGCCGGACAGGGGGATGGTTGACTGAAGCTTTCTTT. This encodes CASSRTGGWLTEAFF. The V gene is TRBV7-2, the J gene TRBJ1-1; 10 positions match TRBD1. Trimming took 5 bases from V and 5 from J; bases not matched to a gene: 8. CDR3 length: 15 amino acids. The germline gives CDR1 SGHTA, CDR2 FQGNSA.

The genes are TRBV4-1 and TRBJ2-7; D is undetermined. There are 15 residues in the CDR3. Deletions cut 1 base from V and 1 base from J, with 11 bases between. Germline values: CDR1 MGHRA, CDR2 YSYEKL. CDR3 sequence reads: CASSQAKMTSYEQYF. In nucleotides, the CDR3 is TGCGCCAGCAGCCAAGCCAAGATGACGTCCTACGAGCAGTACTTC.

This clone was seen just once. The CDR3 nucleotides are TGTGCCTGGGTGGGATGGCGGGAGGGGAGCTCCTACAATGAGCAGTTCTTC. Encoded protein: CAWVGWREGSSYNEQFF. The chain recombines TRBV30 with TRBJ2-1, with 9 positions matching TRBD2. Germline V lookup: CDR1 GTSNPN, CDR2 SVGIG (reference sequence). The V and J ends lost 5 bases and 0 bases, in that order; junction bases with no gene match: 11. This CDR3 is built from 17 residues. The complete variable domain, with remaining parts taken from reference TRBV30 and TRBJ2-1, reads SQTIHQWPATLVQPVGSPLSLECTVEGTSNPNLYWYRQAAGRGLQLLFYSVGIGQISSEVPQNLSASRPQDRQFILSSKKLLLSDSGFYLCAWVGWREGSSYNEQFFGPGTRLTVL.

This clone was recorded only once. One end of the junction does not line up with germline, which may come from a read error. CDR3 sequence reads: CASSSTGGATYEKLFF. CDR3 DNA sequence: TGTGCCAGCAGCTCAACAGGGGGTGCAACTTATGAAAAACTGTTTTTT. The V and J genes are TRBV5-6 and TRBJ1-4; 8 bases align to TRBD1. The germline gives CDR1 SGHDT, CDR2 YYEEEE. The CDR3 loop spans 16 amino acids. The variable domain in full, with the rest retrieved from reference TRBV5-6 and TRBJ1-4, is DAGVTQSPTHLIKTRGQQVTLRCSPKSGHDTVSWYQQALGQGPQFIFQYYEEEERQRGNFPDRFSGHQFPNYSSELNVNALLLGDSALYLCASSSTGGATYEKLFFGSGTQLSVL.